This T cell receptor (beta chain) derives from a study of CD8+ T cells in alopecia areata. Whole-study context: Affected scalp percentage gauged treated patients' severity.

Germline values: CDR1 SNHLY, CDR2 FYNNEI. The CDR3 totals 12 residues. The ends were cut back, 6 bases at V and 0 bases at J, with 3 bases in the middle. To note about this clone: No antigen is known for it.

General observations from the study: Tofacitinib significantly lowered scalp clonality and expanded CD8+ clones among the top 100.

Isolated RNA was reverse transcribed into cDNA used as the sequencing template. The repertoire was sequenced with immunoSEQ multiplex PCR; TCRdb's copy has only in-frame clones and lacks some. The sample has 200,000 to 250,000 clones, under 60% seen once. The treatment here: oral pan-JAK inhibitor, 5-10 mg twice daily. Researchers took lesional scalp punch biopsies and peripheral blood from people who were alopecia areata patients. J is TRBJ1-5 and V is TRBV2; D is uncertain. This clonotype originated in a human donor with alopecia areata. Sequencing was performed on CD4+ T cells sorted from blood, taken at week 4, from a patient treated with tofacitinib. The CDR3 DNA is TGTGCCAGCAGCGATAGCAATCAGCCCCAGCATTTT. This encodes CASSDSNQPQHF.